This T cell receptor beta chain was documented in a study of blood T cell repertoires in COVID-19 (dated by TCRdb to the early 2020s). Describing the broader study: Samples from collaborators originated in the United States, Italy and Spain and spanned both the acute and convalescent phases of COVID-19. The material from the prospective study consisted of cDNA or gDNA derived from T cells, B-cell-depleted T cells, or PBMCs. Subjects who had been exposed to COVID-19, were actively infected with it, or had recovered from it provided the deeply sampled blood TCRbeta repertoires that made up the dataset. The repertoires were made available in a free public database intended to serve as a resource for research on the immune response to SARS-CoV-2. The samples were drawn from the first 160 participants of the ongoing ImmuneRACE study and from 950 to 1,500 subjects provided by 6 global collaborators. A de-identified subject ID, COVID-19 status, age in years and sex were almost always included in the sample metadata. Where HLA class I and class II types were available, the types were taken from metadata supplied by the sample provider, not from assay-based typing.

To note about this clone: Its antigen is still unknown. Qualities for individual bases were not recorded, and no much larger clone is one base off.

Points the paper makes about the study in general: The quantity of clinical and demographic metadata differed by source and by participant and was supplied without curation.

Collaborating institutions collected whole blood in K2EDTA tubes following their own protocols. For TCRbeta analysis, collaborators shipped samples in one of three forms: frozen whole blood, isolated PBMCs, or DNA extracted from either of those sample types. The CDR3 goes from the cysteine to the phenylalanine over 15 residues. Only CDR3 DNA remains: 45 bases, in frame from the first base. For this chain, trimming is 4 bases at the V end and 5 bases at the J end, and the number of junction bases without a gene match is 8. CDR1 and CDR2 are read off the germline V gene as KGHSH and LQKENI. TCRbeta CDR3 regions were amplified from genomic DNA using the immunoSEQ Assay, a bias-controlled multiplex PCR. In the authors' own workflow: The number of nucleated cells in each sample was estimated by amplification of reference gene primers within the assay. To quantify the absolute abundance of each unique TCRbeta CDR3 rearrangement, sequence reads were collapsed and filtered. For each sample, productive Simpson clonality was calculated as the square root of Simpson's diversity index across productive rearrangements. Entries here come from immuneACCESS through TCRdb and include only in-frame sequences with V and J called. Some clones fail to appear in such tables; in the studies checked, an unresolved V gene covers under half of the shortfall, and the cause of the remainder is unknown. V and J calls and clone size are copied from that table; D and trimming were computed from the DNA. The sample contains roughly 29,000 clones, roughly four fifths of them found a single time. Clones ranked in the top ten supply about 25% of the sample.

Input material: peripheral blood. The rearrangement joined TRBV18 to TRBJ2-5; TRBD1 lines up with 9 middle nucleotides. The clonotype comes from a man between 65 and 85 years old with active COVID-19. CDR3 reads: CASSLTGTGYETQYF. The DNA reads TGTGCCAGCTCACTTACCGGGACAGGGTACGAGACCCAGTACTTC.